This T cell receptor (beta chain) was obtained from a study of CD4 T cells in relation to SARS-CoV-2 and coronaviruses (dated by TCRdb to about 2021). With regard to the full study: In the ViraFEST assay, PBMCs were cultured with antigen for nine to ten days, after which TCR beta CDR3s were sequenced to identify clonal expansions specific to the antigen. The negative reference condition was either a culture with an HIV-1 Nef peptide pool or a culture with no peptide. Shared crossreactive spike epitopes were mapped to their HLA restriction using patient-derived lymphoblastoid cell lines. Memory CD4+ T cell crossreactivity between SARS-CoV-2 and common cold coronavirus spike proteins was assessed at the TCR clonotype level in the study. The Adaptive Biotechnologies TCR-sequencing kit was used to sequence samples from three pre-COVID donors and the naive versus memory experiments, while other data came from Illumina-based sequencing. A different, Illumina-based TCR-beta assay was used to sequence expansion assays from other donors in the study. Paper-wide results and their limitations: No donor contributed both pre-pandemic and post-infection samples, which limited tracing the source of pre-existing responses. Because the crossreactivity analysis focused on spike protein, crossreactivity against other viral proteins was not assessed. Small numbers of patients and of tested TCRs limited the study. Memory CD4+ clonotypes crossrecognizing SARS-CoV-2 and at least one common cold coronavirus spike were found in 55% to 75% of donors. Crossreactive clones showed significantly weaker SARS-CoV-2-driven expansion than monoreactive clones, consistent with antigenic imprinting.

Library creation used the immunoSEQ multiplex PCR assay. The authors' analysis ran thus. During preprocessing, nonproductive sequences were discarded, as were any CDR3s that did not begin with C, did not end with F or W, or were shorter than 7 amino acids. The MANAFEST web app was used to call antigen-specific clonotypes on the basis of expansion compared with the reference and with other culture wells. A clone was considered positive if significant expansion relative to the reference culture was observed in 2 of 3 replicate wells at an FDR below 0.05. Positive clones also required significant expansion versus all other tandem wells and an odds ratio above 5. Pairwise Levenshtein distance, computed with the stringdist R package after three terminal residues were trimmed from each end, was used as the measure of CDR3 homology. Held by TCRdb, this immuneACCESS table contains in-frame sequences only and omits some clones. Under half of the omission traces to an unresolved V gene where checked; the cause of the rest is unknown. The V and J calls and clone size were taken over from that table, and D and trimming were inferred from the DNA. The table for this sample lists about 18,000 clones; 70% to 80% of them were counted only once. Together, the top ten hold around a quarter of the sample.

The V end loses 4 bases and the J end loses 5 bases, and a stretch of 14 bases separates them. The CDR1 and CDR2 encoded by the germline V gene are SNHLY and FYNNEI. Spanning cysteine to phenylalanine, the CDR3 consists of 14 amino acids. The sequence is cut down to CDR3 DNA, 42 bases in frame from base 1. Of note for this clone: The antigen this receptor binds is unknown. Base quality data are lacking; no much larger clone is found one base away.

CD4+ T cells from unexposed donors were collected before the COVID-19 pandemic (2011-2018). The EasySep CD4+ T cell isolation kit was used to isolate CD4+ T cells once the cultures had run for approximately ten days. Unexposed donor CD4+ T cells were tested for reactivity to SARS-CoV-2 S and N and four common cold coronavirus spike pools, as cell number allowed. Each well received around 1.8 million PBMCs, cultured in IMDM supplemented with approximately 5.3% human AB serum and roughly 9.5 IU/ml IL-2. Half of the culture medium was replaced with fresh IL-2-containing medium on days 3 and 7. Each peptide culture condition was generally run in triplicate replicate wells. The leukapheresis product used for the unexposed donors was purchased from a commercial source. Ficoll-Paque PLUS gradient centrifugation was used to isolate PBMCs from either whole blood or leukapheresis product. PBMCs were either used fresh in the expansion assay or cryopreserved at -140 degrees C. The QIAamp Micro DNA Kit was used to extract genomic DNA from the CD4+ T cells.

In this chain, TRBV2 is recombined with TRBJ2-5; the D gene identity is not certain. This sequence originates from a human donor in good health. Material for sequencing was CD4+ T cells from PBMCs, cultured in vitro. In nucleotides, the sequence is TGTGCCAGCAGTGGAAGACTTGGTCGGGAGACCCAGTACTTC. This is translated as CASSGRLGRETQYF.